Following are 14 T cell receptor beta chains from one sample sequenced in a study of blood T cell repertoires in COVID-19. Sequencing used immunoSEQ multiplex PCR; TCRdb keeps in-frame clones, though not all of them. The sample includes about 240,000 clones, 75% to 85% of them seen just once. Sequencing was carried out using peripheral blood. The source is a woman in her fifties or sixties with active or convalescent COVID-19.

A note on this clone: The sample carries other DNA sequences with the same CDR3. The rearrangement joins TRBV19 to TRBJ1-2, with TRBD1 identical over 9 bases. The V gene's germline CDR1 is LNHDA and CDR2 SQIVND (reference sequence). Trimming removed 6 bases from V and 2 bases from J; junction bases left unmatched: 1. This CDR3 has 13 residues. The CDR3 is CASRGTGNYGYTF. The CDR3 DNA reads TGTGCCAGTAGAGGGACAGGGAACTATGGCTACACCTTC.

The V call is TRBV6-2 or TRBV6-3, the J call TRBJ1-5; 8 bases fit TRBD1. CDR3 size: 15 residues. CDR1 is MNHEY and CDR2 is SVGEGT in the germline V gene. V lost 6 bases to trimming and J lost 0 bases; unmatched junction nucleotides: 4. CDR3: CASSNTGGSNQPQHF. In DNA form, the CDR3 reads TGTGCCAGCAGCAACACAGGGGGTAGCAATCAGCCCCAGCATTTT.

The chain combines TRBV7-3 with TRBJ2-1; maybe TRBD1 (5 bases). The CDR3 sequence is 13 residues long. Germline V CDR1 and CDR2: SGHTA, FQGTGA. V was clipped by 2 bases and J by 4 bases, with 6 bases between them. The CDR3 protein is CASSLDSYNEQFF. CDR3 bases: TGTGCCAGCAGCTTAGACAGTTACAATGAGCAGTTCTTC.

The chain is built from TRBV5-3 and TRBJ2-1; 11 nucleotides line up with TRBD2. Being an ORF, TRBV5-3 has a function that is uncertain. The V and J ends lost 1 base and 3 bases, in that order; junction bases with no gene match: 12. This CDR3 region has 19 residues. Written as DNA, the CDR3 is TGTGCCAGAAGCTTGTTAACTAGCGGGGGCCCTTACAACTACAATGAGCAGTTCTTC. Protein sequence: CARSLLTSGGPYNYNEQFF.

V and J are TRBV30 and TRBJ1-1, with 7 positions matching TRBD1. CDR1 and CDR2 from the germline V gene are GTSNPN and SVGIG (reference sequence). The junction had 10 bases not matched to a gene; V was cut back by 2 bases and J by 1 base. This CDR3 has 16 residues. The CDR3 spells CAWSPDRVGGNTEAFF. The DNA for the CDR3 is TGTGCCTGGAGTCCTGACAGGGTGGGGGGGAACACTGAAGCTTTCTTT.

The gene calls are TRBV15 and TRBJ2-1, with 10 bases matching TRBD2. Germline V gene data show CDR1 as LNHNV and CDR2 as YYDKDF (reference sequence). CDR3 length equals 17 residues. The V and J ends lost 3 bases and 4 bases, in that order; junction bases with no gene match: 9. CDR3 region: CATSSSSGGRKYNEQFF. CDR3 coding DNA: TGTGCCACCAGCAGCTCTAGCGGGGGACGTAAGTACAATGAGCAGTTCTTC.

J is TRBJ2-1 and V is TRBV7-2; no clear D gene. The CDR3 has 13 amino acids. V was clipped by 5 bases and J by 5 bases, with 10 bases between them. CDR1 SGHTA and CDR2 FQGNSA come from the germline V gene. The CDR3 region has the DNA TGTGCCAGCAGCGTTCAGAATAACAATGAGCAGTTCTTC. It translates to CASSVQNNNEQFF. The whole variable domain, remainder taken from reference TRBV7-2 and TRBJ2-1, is GAGVSQSPSNKVTEKGKDVELRCDPISGHTALYWYRQSLGQGLEFLIYFQGNSAPDKSGLPSDRFSAERTGGSVSTLTIQRTQQEDSAVYLCASSVQNNNEQFFGPGTRLTVL.

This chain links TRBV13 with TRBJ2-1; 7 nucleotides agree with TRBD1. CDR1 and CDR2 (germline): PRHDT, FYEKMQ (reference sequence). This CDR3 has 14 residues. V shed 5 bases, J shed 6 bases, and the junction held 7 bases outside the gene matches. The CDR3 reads CASSPTGISNEQFF. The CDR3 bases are TGTGCCAGCAGCCCGACAGGGATTAGCAATGAGCAGTTCTTC. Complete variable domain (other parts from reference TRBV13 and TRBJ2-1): AAGVIQSPRHLIKEKRETATLKCYPIPRHDTVYWYQQGPGQDPQFLISFYEKMQSDKGSIPDRFSAQQFSDYHSELNMSSLELGDSALYFCASSPTGISNEQFFGPGTRLTVL.

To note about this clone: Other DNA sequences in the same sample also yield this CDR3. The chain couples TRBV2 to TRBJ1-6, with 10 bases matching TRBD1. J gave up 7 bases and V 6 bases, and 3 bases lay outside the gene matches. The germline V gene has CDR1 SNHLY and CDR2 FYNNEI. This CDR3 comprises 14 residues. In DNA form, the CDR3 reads TGTGCCAGCAGCGAGACAGGGGGCAATTCACCCCTCCACTTT. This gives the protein CASSETGGNSPLHF. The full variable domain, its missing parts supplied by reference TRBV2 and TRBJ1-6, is EPEVTQTPSHQVTQMGQEVILRCVPISNHLYFYWYRQILGQKVEFLVSFYNNEISEKSEIFDDQFSVERPDGSNFTLKIRSTKLEDSAMYFCASSETGGNSPLHFGNGTRLTVT.

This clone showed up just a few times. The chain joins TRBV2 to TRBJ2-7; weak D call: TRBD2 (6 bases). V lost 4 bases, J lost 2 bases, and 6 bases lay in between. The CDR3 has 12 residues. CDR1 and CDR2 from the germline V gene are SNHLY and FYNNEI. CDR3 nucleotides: TGTGCCAGCAGTGGCGGGACCTACGAGCAGTACTTC. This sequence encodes CASSGGTYEQYF.

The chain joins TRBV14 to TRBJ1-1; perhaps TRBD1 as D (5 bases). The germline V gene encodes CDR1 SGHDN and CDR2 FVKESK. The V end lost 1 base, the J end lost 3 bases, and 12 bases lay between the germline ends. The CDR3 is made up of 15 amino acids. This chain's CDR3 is CASSQAGTIDTEAFF. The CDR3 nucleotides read TGTGCCAGCAGCCAAGCCGGGACTATTGACACTGAAGCTTTCTTT.

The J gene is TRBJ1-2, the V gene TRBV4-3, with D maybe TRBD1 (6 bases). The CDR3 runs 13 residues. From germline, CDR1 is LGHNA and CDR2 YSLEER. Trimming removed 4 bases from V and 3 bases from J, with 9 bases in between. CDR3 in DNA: TGCGCCAGCAGCCCGGACAGAGACTATGGCTACACCTTC. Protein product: CASSPDRDYGYTF.

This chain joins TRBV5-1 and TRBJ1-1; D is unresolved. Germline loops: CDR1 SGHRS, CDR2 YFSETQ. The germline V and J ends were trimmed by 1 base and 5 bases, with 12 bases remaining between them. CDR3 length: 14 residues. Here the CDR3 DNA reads TGCGCCAGCAGCTTGACAGTTTTAGCGACTGAAGCTTTCTTT. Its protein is CASSLTVLATEAFF.

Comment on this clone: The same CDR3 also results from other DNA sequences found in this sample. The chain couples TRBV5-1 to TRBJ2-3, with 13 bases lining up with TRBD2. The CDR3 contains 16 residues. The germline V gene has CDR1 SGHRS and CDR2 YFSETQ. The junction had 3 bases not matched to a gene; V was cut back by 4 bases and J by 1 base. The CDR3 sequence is CASSPGLAGGTDTQYF. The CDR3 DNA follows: TGCGCCAGCAGCCCAGGACTAGCGGGGGGCACAGATACGCAGTATTTT.